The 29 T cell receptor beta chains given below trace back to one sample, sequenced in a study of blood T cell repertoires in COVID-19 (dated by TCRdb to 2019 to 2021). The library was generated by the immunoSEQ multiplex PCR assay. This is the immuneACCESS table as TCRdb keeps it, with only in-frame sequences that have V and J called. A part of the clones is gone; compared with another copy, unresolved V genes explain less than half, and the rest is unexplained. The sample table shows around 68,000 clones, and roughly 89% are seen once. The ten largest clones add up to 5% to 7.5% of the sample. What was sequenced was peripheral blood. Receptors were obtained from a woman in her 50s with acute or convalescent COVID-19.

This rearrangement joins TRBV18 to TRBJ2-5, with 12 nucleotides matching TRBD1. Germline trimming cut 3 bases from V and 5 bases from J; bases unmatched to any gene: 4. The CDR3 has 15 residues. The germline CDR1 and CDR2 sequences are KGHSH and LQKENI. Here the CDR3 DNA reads TGTGCCAGCTCACCTGGGACAGGGGGCGCGGAGACCCAGTACTTC. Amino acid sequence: CASSPGTGGAETQYF.

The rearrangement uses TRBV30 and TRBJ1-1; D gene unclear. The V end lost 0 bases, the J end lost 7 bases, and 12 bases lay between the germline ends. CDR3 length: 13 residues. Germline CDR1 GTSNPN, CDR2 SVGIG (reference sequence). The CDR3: CAWSVWETDEAFF. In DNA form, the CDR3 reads TGTGCCTGGAGTGTATGGGAGACGGATGAAGCTTTCTTT. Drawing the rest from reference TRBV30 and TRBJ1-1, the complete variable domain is SQTIHQWPATLVQPVGSPLSLECTVEGTSNPNLYWYRQAAGRGLQLLFYSVGIGQISSEVPQNLSASRPQDRQFILSSKKLLLSDSGFYLCAWSVWETDEAFFGQGTRLTVV.

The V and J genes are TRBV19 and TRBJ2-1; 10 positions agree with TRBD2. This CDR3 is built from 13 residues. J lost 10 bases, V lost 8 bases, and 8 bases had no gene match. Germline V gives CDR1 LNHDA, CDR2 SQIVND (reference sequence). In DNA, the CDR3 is TGTGCCAGTTTAGCGGGAGGCGGGTTCGAGCAGTTCTTC. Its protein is CASLAGGGFEQFF.

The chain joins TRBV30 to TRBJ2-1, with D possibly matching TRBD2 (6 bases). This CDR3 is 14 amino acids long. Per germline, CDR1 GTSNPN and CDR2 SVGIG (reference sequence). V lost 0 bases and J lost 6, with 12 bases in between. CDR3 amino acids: CAWSVGLPFNEQFF. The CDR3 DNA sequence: TGTGCCTGGAGTGTGGGACTTCCTTTCAATGAGCAGTTCTTC.

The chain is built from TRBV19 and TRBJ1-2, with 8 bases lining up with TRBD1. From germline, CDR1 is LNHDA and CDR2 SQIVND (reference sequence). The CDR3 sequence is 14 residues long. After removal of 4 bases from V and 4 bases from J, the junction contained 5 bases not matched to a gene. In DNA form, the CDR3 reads TGTGCCAGTAGTACAGGGGGCTCTTTCTATGGCTACACCTTC. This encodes CASSTGGSFYGYTF.

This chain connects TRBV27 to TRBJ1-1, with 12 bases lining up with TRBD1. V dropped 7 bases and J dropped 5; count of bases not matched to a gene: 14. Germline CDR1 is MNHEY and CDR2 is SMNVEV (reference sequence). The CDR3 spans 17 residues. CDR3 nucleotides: TGTGCCAGCATAGGAACCGGGACAGGGGGCATATGGACTGAAGCTTTCTTT. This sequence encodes CASIGTGTGGIWTEAFF.

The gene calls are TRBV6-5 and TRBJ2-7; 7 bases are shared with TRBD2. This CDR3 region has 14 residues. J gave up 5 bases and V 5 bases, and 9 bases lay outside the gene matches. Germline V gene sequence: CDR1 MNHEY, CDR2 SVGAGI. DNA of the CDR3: TGTGCCAGCAGTCGCGCGGGGGAGGGCCACGAGCAGTACTTC. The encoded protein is CASSRAGEGHEQYF.

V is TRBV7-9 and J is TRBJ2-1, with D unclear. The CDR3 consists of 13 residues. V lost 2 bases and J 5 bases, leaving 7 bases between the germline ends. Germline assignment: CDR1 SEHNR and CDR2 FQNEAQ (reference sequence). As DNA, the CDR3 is TGTGCCAGCAGCTTATCCCAGAACAATGAGCAGTTCTTC. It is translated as CASSLSQNNEQFF.

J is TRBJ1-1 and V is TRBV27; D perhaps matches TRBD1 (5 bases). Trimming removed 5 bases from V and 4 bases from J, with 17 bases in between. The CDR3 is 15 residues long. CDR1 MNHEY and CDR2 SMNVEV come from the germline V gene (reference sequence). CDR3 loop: CASSPRGGGSTEAFF. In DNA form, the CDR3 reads TGTGCCAGCAGTCCCCGAGGTGGGGGGAGCACTGAAGCTTTCTTT.

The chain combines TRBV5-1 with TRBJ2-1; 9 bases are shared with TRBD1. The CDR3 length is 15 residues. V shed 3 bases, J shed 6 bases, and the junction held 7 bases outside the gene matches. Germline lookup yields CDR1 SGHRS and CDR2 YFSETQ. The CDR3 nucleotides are TGCGCCAGCAGCTCGGGACAGGGACCTGGCAATGAGCAGTTCTTC. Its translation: CASSSGQGPGNEQFF.

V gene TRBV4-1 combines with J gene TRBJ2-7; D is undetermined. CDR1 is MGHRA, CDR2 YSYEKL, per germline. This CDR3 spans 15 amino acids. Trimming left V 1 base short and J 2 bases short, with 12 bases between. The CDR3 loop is CASSQGLATTYEQYF. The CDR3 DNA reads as TGCGCCAGCAGCCAAGGATTGGCCACGACCTACGAGCAGTACTTC.

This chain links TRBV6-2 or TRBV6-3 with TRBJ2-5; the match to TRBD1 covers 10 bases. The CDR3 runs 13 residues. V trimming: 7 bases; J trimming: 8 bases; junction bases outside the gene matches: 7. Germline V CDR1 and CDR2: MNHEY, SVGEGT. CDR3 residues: CASTPDRGTTQYF. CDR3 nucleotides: TGTGCCAGCACCCCGGACAGGGGGACAACCCAGTACTTC.

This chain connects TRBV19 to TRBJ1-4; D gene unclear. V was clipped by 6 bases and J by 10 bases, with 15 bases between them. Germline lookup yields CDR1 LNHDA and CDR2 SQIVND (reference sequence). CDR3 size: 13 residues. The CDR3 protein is CASSPGRLGKLFF. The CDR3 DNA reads TGTGCCAGTAGCCCAGGTCGCTTGGGAAAACTGTTTTTT.

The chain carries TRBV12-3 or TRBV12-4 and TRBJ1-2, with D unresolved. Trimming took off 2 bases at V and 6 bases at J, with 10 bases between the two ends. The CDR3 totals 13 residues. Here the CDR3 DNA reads TGTGCCAGCAGTTTACTTTGGGCTAATGGCTACACCTTC. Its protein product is CASSLLWANGYTF.

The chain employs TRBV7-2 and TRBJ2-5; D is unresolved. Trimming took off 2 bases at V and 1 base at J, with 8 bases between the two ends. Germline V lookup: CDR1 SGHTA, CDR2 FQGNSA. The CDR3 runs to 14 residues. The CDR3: CASSLMRTQETQYF. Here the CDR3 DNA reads TGTGCCAGCAGCTTAATGAGAACCCAAGAGACCCAGTACTTC.

The CDR3 sequence: CASWGQGPTKNIQYF. The CDR3 DNA is TGTGCCAGCTGGGGCCAGGGGCCAACCAAAAACATTCAGTACTTC. The genes are TRBV28 and TRBJ2-4; D possibly corresponds to TRBD1 (6 bases). CDR1 is MDHEN, CDR2 SYDVKM, per germline. This CDR3 contains 15 residues. Trimming cost V 8 bases and J 2 bases, with 16 bases left between them.

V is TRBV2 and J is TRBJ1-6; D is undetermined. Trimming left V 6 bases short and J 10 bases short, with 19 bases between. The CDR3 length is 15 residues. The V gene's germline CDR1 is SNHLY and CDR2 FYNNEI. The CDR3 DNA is TGTGCCAGCAGGGGCGTGTCGAATCGTGGGTCACCCCTCCACTTT. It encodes CASRGVSNRGSPLHF.

CDR3 DNA sequence: TGTGCCAGCTCCCCCATCGGGACAGGGGACCCTTCGAGGGGCGGAAACACCATATATTTT. Translation gives CASSPIGTGDPSRGGNTIYF. This rearrangement joins TRBV18 to TRBJ1-3; 10 bases map to TRBD1. This CDR3 is 20 amino acids long. Trimming at V came to 6 bases and at J to 4 bases, leaving 21 bases not matched to a gene. CDR1 is KGHSH and CDR2 is LQKENI in the germline V gene. The full variable domain, completed using reference TRBV18 and TRBJ1-3, is NAGVMQNPRHLVRRRGQEARLRCSPMKGHSHVYWYRQLPEEGLKFMVYLQKENIIDESGMPKERFSAEFPKEGPSILRIQQVVRGDSAAYFCASSPIGTGDPSRGGNTIYFGEGSWLTVV.

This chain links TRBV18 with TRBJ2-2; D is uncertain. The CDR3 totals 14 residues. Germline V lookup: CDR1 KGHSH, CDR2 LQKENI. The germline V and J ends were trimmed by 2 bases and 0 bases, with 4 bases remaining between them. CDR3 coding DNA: TGTGCCAGCTCACCAGACTCGAACACCGGGGAGCTGTTTTTT. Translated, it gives CASSPDSNTGELFF.

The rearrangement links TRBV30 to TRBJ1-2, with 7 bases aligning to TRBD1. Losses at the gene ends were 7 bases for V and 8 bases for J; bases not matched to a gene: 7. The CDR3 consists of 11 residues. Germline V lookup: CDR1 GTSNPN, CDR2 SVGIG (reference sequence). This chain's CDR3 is CAFTGVRGYTF. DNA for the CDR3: TGTGCCTTCACAGGGGTAAGAGGCTACACCTTC. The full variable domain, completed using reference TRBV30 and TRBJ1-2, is SQTIHQWPATLVQPVGSPLSLECTVEGTSNPNLYWYRQAAGRGLQLLFYSVGIGQISSEVPQNLSASRPQDRQFILSSKKLLLSDSGFYLCAFTGVRGYTFGSGTRLTVV.

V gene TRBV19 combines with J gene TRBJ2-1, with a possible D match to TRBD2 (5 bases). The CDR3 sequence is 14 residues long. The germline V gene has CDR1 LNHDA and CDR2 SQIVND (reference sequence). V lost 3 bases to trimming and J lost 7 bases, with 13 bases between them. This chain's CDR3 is CASSIYGIKNEQFF. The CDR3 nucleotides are TGTGCCAGTAGTATTTACGGGATTAAGAATGAGCAGTTCTTC.

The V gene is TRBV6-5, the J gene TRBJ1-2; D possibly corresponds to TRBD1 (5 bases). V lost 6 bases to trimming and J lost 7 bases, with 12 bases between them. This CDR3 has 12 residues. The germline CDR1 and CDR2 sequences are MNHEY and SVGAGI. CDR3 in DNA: TGTGCCAGCAGGACAGTGCCCTTTGGCTACACCTTC. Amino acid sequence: CASRTVPFGYTF.

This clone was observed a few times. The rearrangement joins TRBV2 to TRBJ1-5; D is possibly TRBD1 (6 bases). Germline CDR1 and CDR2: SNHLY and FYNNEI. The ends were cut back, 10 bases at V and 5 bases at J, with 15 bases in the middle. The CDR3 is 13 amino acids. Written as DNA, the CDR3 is TGTGCCACCCTGGGGGGGCGGGATCAGCCCCAGCATTTT. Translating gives CATLGGRDQPQHF.

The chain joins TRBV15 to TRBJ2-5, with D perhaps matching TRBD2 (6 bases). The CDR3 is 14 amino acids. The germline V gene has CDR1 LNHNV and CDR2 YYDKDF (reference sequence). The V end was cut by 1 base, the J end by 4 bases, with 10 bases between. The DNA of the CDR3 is TGTGCCACCAGCAGAGCCACAGCGGGAGAGACCCAGTACTTC. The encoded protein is CATSRATAGETQYF.

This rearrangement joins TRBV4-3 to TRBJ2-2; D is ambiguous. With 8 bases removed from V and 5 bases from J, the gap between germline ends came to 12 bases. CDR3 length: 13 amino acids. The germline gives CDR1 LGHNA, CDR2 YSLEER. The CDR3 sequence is CASSLFGTGELFF. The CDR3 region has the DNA TGCGCCAGCTCCCTATTCGGGACCGGGGAGCTGTTTTTT.

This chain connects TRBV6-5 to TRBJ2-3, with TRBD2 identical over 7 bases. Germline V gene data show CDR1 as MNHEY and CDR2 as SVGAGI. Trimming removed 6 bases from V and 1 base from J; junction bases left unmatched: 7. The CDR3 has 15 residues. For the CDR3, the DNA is TGTGCCAGCAGCTCGGGAGGAGCGGGCACAGATACGCAGTATTTT. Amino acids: CASSSGGAGTDTQYF.

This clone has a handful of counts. As DNA, the CDR3 is TGTGCCAGCAGTACTGCGGGCAATCAGCCCCAGCATTTT. Protein sequence: CASSTAGNQPQHF. J is TRBJ1-5 and V is TRBV6-5, with D hard to call. The length of the CDR3 is 13 residues. The V gene's germline CDR1 is MNHEY and CDR2 SVGAGI. Trimming cost V 5 bases and J 2 bases, with 7 bases left between them.

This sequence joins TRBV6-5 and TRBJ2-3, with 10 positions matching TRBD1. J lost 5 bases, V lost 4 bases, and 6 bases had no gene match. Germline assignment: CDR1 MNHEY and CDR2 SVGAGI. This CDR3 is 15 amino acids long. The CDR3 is CASSLGQGLGDTQYF. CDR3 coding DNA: TGTGCCAGCAGTTTGGGACAGGGGTTGGGAGATACGCAGTATTTT.

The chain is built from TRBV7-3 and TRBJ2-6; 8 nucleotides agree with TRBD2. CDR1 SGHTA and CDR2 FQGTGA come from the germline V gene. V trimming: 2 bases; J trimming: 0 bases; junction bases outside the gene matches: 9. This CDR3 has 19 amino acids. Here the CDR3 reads CASSLSPSGLLSGANVLTF. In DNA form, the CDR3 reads TGTGCCAGCAGCTTATCCCCTAGCGGGCTTCTCTCTGGGGCCAACGTCCTGACTTTC.